Following are 12 T cell receptor beta chains from one sample sequenced in a study of blood T cells in healthy people across ages. Through a sample-barcoded 5' primer and a J-beta primer mix, a second PCR was run for roughly 7 to 12 cycles. TCRdb redid the calling of the 5' RACE reads with MiXCR, one entry per CDR3 protein. This repertoire shows 270,000 or so distinct CDR3 sequences, 27% found once; its top ten account for 29%. Sequencing used blood. The receptors were sampled from a woman in her 70s in good health.

The sample holds a few counts of this clonotype. The chain joins TRBV2 to TRBJ2-1; D is possibly TRBD1 or TRBD2 (5 bases each). The DNA end is a closer match to TRBJ2-7, so the J assignment may be wrong. The germline V gene has CDR1 SNHLY and CDR2 FYNNEI. This CDR3 comprises 14 residues. The CDR3 bases are TGTGCCAGCAGTGAACGGCAGGGAGCCTACGAGCAGTACTTC. Protein sequence: CASSERQGAYEQYF.

This clonotype was counted between two and nine times. The chain employs TRBV6-1 and TRBJ2-2; 11 bases are a match to TRBD2. The CDR3 is 16 amino acids. V was clipped by 7 bases and J by 3 bases; unmatched bases: 7. Germline V gene sequence: CDR1 MNHNS, CDR2 SASEGT. The CDR3 spells CASNKGTSGDTGELFF. In DNA, the CDR3 is TGTGCCAGCAACAAAGGGACTAGCGGTGACACCGGGGAGCTGTTTTTT.

This clonotype was seen just once. This sequence joins TRBV6-4 and TRBJ2-3; TRBD1 aligns across 9 bases. The V gene's germline CDR1 is MRHNA and CDR2 SNTAGT. The CDR3 totals 15 residues. Trimming removed 4 bases from V and 4 bases from J; junction bases left unmatched: 6. DNA for the CDR3: TGTGCCAGCAGTGTTGGGGACAGGGAGGCAGATACGCAGTATTTT. Translating it yields CASSVGDREADTQYF.

V usage is TRBV20-1 and J usage is TRBJ2-1; 8 bases line up with TRBD1. The CDR3 contains 16 residues. V dropped 8 bases and J dropped 0; count of bases not matched to a gene: 12. Germline CDR1 is DFQATT and CDR2 is SNEGSKA (reference sequence). The CDR3: CSLVPLTGDSYNEQFF. The CDR3 DNA sequence: TGCAGTCTCGTCCCTTTGACAGGGGACTCCTACAATGAGCAGTTCTTC.

The chain couples TRBV10-3 to TRBJ2-7; 8 bases agree with TRBD2. The CDR3 is made up of 15 amino acids. V was clipped by 6 bases and J by 0 bases; unmatched bases: 7. Germline CDR1 reads ENHRY; CDR2 reads SYGVKD. The CDR3 region is CAIRVPGLDSYEQYF. The CDR3 region has the DNA TGTGCCATCAGGGTCCCGGGACTAGACTCCTACGAGCAGTACTTC.

The chain combines TRBV5-6 with TRBJ2-7; either TRBD1 or TRBD2 may fit D (5 bases each). Germline V gene lookup returns CDR1 SGHDT and CDR2 YYEEEE. Between the trimmed V and J ends, which lost 1 base and 1 base, there was a span of 15 bases. The CDR3 extends over 16 amino acids. This chain's CDR3 is CASSLPSGRESYEQYF. CDR3 sequence (DNA): TGTGCCAGCAGCTTGCCTTCGGGGCGAGAATCCTACGAGCAGTACTTC.

The gene calls are TRBV20-1 and TRBJ2-1, with 10 bases matching TRBD2. The CDR3 totals 15 residues. Losses at the gene ends were 0 bases for V and 9 bases for J; bases not matched to a gene: 8. CDR1 is DFQATT and CDR2 is SNEGSKA in the germline V gene (reference sequence). The chain's CDR3 is CSARDLLAGEFEQFF. DNA of the CDR3: TGCAGTGCTAGAGACCTCCTAGCGGGGGAATTTGAGCAGTTCTTC.

This clonotype showed up just a few times. The CDR3 nucleotides are TGTGCCAGCAGAGGAGAAAATTCACCCCTCCACTTT. Encoded protein: CASRGENSPLHF. The chain employs TRBV6-5 and TRBJ1-6; D is unclear. With 6 bases removed from V and 7 bases from J, the gap between germline ends came to 7 bases. Looked up from germline, CDR1 is MNHEY and CDR2 is SVGAGI. This CDR3 comprises 12 residues.

The rearrangement joins TRBV5-1 to TRBJ2-5; the match to TRBD1 covers 8 bases. V lost 0 bases and J lost 5; bases outside the gene matches: 3. The CDR3 runs 14 residues. From germline, CDR1 is SGHRS and CDR2 YFSETQ. The CDR3 is CASSLVTGAETQYF. The CDR3 bases are TGCGCCAGCAGCTTGGTGACAGGGGCGGAGACCCAGTACTTC.

Only a few counts were recorded for this clonotype. V is TRBV3-1 and J is TRBJ2-5; TRBD1 matches 10 bases. CDR1 LGHDT and CDR2 YNNKEL come from the germline V gene (reference sequence). The CDR3 covers 17 residues. The junction had 9 bases not matched to a gene; V was cut back by 3 bases and J by 2 bases. For the CDR3, the DNA is TGTGCCAGCAGCCACTGGGACAGGGGTCAGATACAAGAGACCCAGTACTTC. The encoded protein is CASSHWDRGQIQETQYF.

The chain couples TRBV20-1 to TRBJ1-6; 8 positions match TRBD1. CDR3 length: 14 residues. In germline, CDR1 is DFQATT, CDR2 SNEGSKA (reference sequence). Unmatched junction bases numbered 4, after V lost 2 bases and J lost 7 bases. In DNA, the CDR3 is TGCAGTGCTAGATACGACAGGGGAAATTCACCCCTCCACTTT. As protein: CSARYDRGNSPLHF.

This chain links TRBV20-1 with TRBJ2-1; D is unresolved. CDR1 and CDR2 from the germline V gene are DFQATT and SNEGSKA (reference sequence). This CDR3 region has 11 residues. Trimming stripped 5 bases from V and 6 bases from J, with 8 bases between. The CDR3 nucleotides read TGCAGTGCTTATAAAATCAATGAGCAGTTCTTC. This sequence encodes CSAYKINEQFF.